This T cell receptor (beta chain) was identified during a study of T cell responses to AZD1222 COVID-19 vaccine. The study, taken as a whole, reports: When two AZD1222 doses had been given, Spike-specific TCR breadth and depth rose. Spike as a whole was targeted by vaccine-associated CD4 TCRs, dominant at 160-218 and 743-854. Reportedly, nearly half of unique spike TCRs recognized epitopes outside B.1.351/B.1.1.7 mutations.

The assay was immunoSEQ multiplex PCR, and TCRdb's table has in-frame clones only and misses some. Of roughly 140,000 clones in the sample, around 90% were seen once. This CDR3 contains 16 residues. The V end lost 4 bases, the J end lost 3 bases, and 16 bases lay between the germline ends. Germline-derived CDR1 and CDR2 are MNHNS and SASEGT. As concerns this clone: Its antigen is still unknown.

The source material was peripheral blood, sampled 28 days after the second AZD1222 dose. This clonotype originated in an adult who received the AZD1222 COVID-19 vaccine. The genes are TRBV6-1 and TRBJ1-5, with D perhaps TRBD1 (5 bases). CDR3 nucleotide sequence: TGTGCCAGCAGTGGTTCTACGTACAGGATCAATCAGCCCCAGCATTTT. It yields the protein CASSGSTYRINQPQHF.